This is a list of T cell receptor beta chains from one sample in a study of blood T cell repertoires in COVID-19. Measured with immunoSEQ multiplex PCR; TCRdb has only the in-frame clones, and not every one. The data hold around 100,000 clones, with around 90% observed a single time. The material sequenced was peripheral blood. These receptor sequences come from a woman over 75 in a cohort sampled during active COVID-19. Both conserved end residues are part of each CDR3. The D gene is left open where the match is weak. Clone size is given for some rows only: seen once, a few or many times, or a class if the clone is expanded.

>TRBV30|NA|once|TRBJ1-5
CAWRQPGNQPQHF
TGTGCCTGGAGACAGCCTGGCAATCAGCCCCAGCATTTT
>TRBV12-3/TRBV12-4|NA|NA|TRBJ1-2
CASSLSSGSGYTF
TGTGCCAGCAGTTTAAGTTCTGGGAGTGGCTACACCTTC
>TRBV5-6|TRBD1|NA|TRBJ1-2
CASTPGQGEGYTF
TGTGCCAGTACTCCGGGACAGGGAGAAGGCTACACCTTC
>TRBV4-1|NA|NA|TRBJ2-3
CASSQEVVAGGSRYF
NA
>TRBV27|TRBD1|NA|TRBJ1-4
CANSLQGQEKLFF
TGTGCCAACAGTTTACAGGGACAGGAGAAACTGTTTTTT
>TRBV10-3|TRBD2|once|TRBJ2-1
CAITQAGATNEQFF
TGTGCCATCACTCAAGCGGGGGCCACCAATGAGCAGTTCTTC
>TRBV10-3|NA|NA|TRBJ2-5
CAISERETQYF
TGTGCCATCAGTGAGCGGGAGACCCAGTACTTC
>TRBV30|TRBD2|NA|TRBJ2-3
CAWRPAGGTDTQYF
TGTGCCTGGAGACCAGCGGGGGGAACAGATACGCAGTATTTT
>TRBV7-6|NA|once|TRBJ1-2
CASSLVGQLF
TGTGCCAGCAGCTTAGTAGGACAGCTCTTC
>TRBV4-1|NA|NA|TRBJ2-1
CASSQSGPTEYNEQFF
TGCGCCAGCAGCCAATCAGGCCCGACCGAGTACAATGAGCAGTTCTTC
>TRBV20-1|NA|NA|TRBJ1-3
CSARDLSAIYF
TGCAGTGCTAGAGATCTTTCCGCCATATATTTT
>TRBV18|NA|NA|TRBJ2-7
CASSPTGVSYEQYF
TGTGCCAGCTCACCGACAGGTGTAAGCTACGAGCAGTACTTC
>TRBV27|TRBD2|NA|TRBJ2-6
CASSLSPRGGGANVLTF
TGTGCCAGCAGTTTATCGCCCCGGGGGGGTGGGGCCAACGTCCTGACTTTC
>TRBV6-1|NA|NA|TRBJ2-1
CASSDISDYVYNEQFF
TGTGCCAGCAGTGACATATCGGACTACGTATACAATGAGCAGTTCTTC
>TRBV5-1|TRBD2|NA|TRBJ2-3
CASTLGLGSTDTQYF
TGCGCCAGCACCCTTGGACTAGGAAGCACAGATACGCAGTATTTT
>TRBV4-1|TRBD1|NA|TRBJ1-1
CASSQDQGAPAEAFF
TGCGCCAGCAGCCAAGACCAGGGGGCTCCGGCTGAAGCTTTCTTT
>TRBV20-1|NA|NA|TRBJ1-2
CSASFSRDYGYTF
TGCAGTGCTAGTTTTTCCCGTGACTATGGCTACACCTTC
>TRBV6-1|NA|few|TRBJ2-5
CASSEKGVEETQYF
TGTGCCAGCAGTGAAAAGGGGGTTGAAGAGACCCAGTACTTC
>TRBV5-6|NA|NA|TRBJ2-7
CASPDSDSYEQYF
TGTGCCAGCCCGGACAGCGACTCCTACGAGCAGTACTTC
>TRBV28|NA|NA|TRBJ2-1
CASSPGGTVYNEQFF
TGTGCCAGCAGTCCAGGGGGGACAGTTTACAATGAGCAGTTCTTC
>TRBV19|NA|NA|TRBJ1-4
CASSPRQDANEKLFF
TGTGCCAGTAGCCCAAGGCAGGATGCTAATGAAAAACTGTTTTTT
>TRBV5-1|NA|NA|TRBJ2-7
CASSLTAGSGTYEQYF
TGCGCCAGCAGCCTTACCGCCGGGAGCGGCACTTACGAGCAGTACTTC
>TRBV9|TRBD1|NA|TRBJ2-1
CASNPGTGVYNEQFF
TGTGCCAGCAACCCCGGGACAGGGGTTTACAATGAGCAGTTCTTC
>TRBV11-1|TRBD1|once|TRBJ2-7
CASSTTGLGHEQYF
TGTGCCAGCAGCACGACAGGGCTCGGCCACGAGCAGTACTTC
>TRBV6-5|NA|NA|TRBJ2-7
CASSPAFLPRYEQYF
TGTGCCAGCAGTCCCGCGTTTCTTCCTCGCTACGAGCAGTACTTC
>TRBV2|TRBD1|once|TRBJ1-5
CASMGQVGQPQHF
TGTGCCAGCATGGGACAGGTCGGCCAGCCCCAGCATTTT
>TRBV9|NA|NA|TRBJ1-4
CASSVGGRSEKLFF
TGTGCCAGCAGCGTGGGGGGAAGGAGTGAAAAACTGTTTTTT
>TRBV18|NA|NA|TRBJ2-4
CASSQPWAALAKNIQYF
TGTGCCAGCTCACAACCCTGGGCAGCTCTAGCCAAAAACATTCAGTACTTC
>TRBV7-2|TRBD2|NA|TRBJ2-5
CASGKSGLVQETQYF
TGTGCCAGCGGAAAATCAGGACTAGTCCAAGAGACCCAGTACTTC
>TRBV7-2|TRBD2|NA|TRBJ2-5
CASSLGLAGDWHF
TGTGCCAGCAGCTTAGGACTAGCGGGAGACTGGCACTTC
>TRBV14|NA|NA|TRBJ2-6
CASSPSSGANVLTF
TGTGCCAGCAGCCCCTCTTCTGGGGCCAACGTCCTGACTTTC
>TRBV7-9|TRBD2|NA|TRBJ2-7
CASSLGAGEHEQYF
TGTGCCAGCAGCTTAGGAGCGGGAGAGCACGAGCAGTACTTC
>TRBV5-4|NA|NA|TRBJ2-7
CASSLAHYEQYF
TGTGCCAGCAGCTTGGCCCATTACGAGCAGTACTTC
>TRBV5-1|TRBD1|NA|TRBJ1-2
CASSTRTGVERDYTF
TGCGCCAGCAGCACCCGGACAGGGGTGGAGAGAGACTACACCTTC
>TRBV7-3|TRBD1|NA|TRBJ1-5
CASSPGRGTKGQTAQHF
TGTGCCAGCAGCCCCGGACGGGGAACAAAGGGACAGACAGCCCAGCATTTT
>TRBV18|TRBD1|NA|TRBJ2-7
CASSPQGAREQYF
TGTGCCAGCTCACCGCAGGGGGCGCGCGAGCAGTACTTC
>TRBV10-3|TRBD1|NA|TRBJ1-2
CAIGQDPNYGYTF
TGTGCCATTGGACAGGATCCCAACTATGGCTACACCTTC
>TRBV7-9|TRBD1|NA|TRBJ1-5
CASSADRGEYQPQHF
TGTGCCAGCAGCGCCGACAGGGGGGAATACCAGCCCCAGCATTTT
>TRBV5-1|TRBD2|NA|TRBJ2-1
CASSPGEGTEQFF
TGCGCCAGCAGCCCTGGGGAGGGCACTGAGCAGTTCTTC
>TRBV10-3|TRBD1|NA|TRBJ1-2
CAISEPGTVYGYTF
TGTGCCATCAGTGAGCCCGGGACAGTCTATGGCTACACCTTC
>TRBV24-1|NA|NA|TRBJ2-3
CATSGARERNTDTQYF
TGTGCCACCAGTGGGGCCAGGGAACGGAACACAGATACGCAGTATTTT
>TRBV30|NA|NA|TRBJ1-4
CAWARPGGNNEKLFF
TGTGCCTGGGCCCGTCCCGGGGGAAATAATGAAAAACTGTTTTTT
>TRBV21-1|NA|NA|TRBJ1-5
CASSKGGGKPQHF
TGTGCCAGCAGCAAAGGGGGGGGAAAGCCCCAGCATTTT
>TRBV7-9|NA|NA|TRBJ2-7
CASSDYRGRSSYEQYF
TGTGCCAGCAGCGACTATAGAGGACGGAGCTCCTACGAGCAGTACTTC